A selection of T cell receptor beta chains follows, all from one sample in a study of blood T cell repertoires in COVID-19. Sequenced by immunoSEQ multiplex PCR; TCRdb stores in-frame clones only, minus some. The data contain 60,000 to 65,000 clones, roughly 80% of them singletons. The sequencing sample was made of peripheral blood. All receptors derive from a man in his 60s with COVID-19, enrolled during active disease. Each CDR3 is given with its conserved first and last residue. Fields, in order: D gene, J gene, V gene, clone size, CDR3 protein, CDR3 DNA. A D gene is named only where the DNA matches it firmly. Size is stated for part of the rows, as once, few or many counts, or as a class when the clone is expanded.

d_gene: TRBD2
j_gene: TRBJ2-1
v_gene: TRBV6-4
abundance: .
CDR3aa: CASSEEGLATHGRGGEQFF
CDR3nt: TGTGCCAGCAGTGAAGAGGGACTAGCGACACACGGTCGGGGGGGGGAGCAGTTCTTC

d_gene: .
j_gene: TRBJ1-2
v_gene: TRBV2
abundance: .
CDR3aa: CASRTGVDNYGYTF
CDR3nt: TGTGCCAGCAGGACGGGAGTAGATAACTATGGCTACACCTTC

d_gene: TRBD1
j_gene: TRBJ1-2
v_gene: TRBV27
abundance: .
CDR3aa: CASSRHPGQGGDGYTF
CDR3nt: TGTGCCAGCAGTCGGCACCCGGGACAGGGGGGGGATGGCTACACCTTC

d_gene: TRBD2
j_gene: TRBJ2-5
v_gene: TRBV2
abundance: .
CDR3aa: CASSYRTSGGAGQETQYF
CDR3nt: TGTGCCAGCAGCTACAGGACTAGCGGGGGGGCCGGACAAGAGACCCAGTACTTC

d_gene: .
j_gene: TRBJ2-7
v_gene: TRBV7-2
abundance: .
CDR3aa: CASSLVPGSEQYF
CDR3nt: TGTGCCAGCAGCTTAGTGCCGGGTTCCGAGCAGTACTTC

d_gene: TRBD1
j_gene: TRBJ1-1
v_gene: TRBV9
abundance: .
CDR3aa: CASSENRGPSMNTEAFF
CDR3nt: TGTGCCAGCAGCGAAAACAGGGGACCCTCAATGAACACTGAAGCTTTCTTT

d_gene: .
j_gene: TRBJ2-7
v_gene: TRBV2
abundance: .
CDR3aa: CASSDQQRSYEQYF
CDR3nt: TGTGCCAGCAGTGACCAGCAGCGCTCCTACGAGCAGTACTTC

d_gene: .
j_gene: TRBJ2-2
v_gene: TRBV3-1/TRBV3-2
abundance: .
CDR3aa: CASSQAGYGGPNTGELFF
CDR3nt: TGTGCCAGCAGCCAAGCGGGTTACGGGGGGCCGAACACCGGGGAGCTGTTTTTT

d_gene: .
j_gene: TRBJ2-1
v_gene: TRBV4-1
abundance: .
CDR3aa: CASSPRVSSYNEQFF
CDR3nt: TGCGCCAGCAGCCCGCGAGTGAGCTCCTACAATGAGCAGTTCTTC

d_gene: .
j_gene: TRBJ2-3
v_gene: TRBV7-9
abundance: once
CDR3aa: CASSSRWSSTDTQYF
CDR3nt: TGTGCCAGCAGCTCTAGGTGGTCTAGCACAGATACGCAGTATTTT

d_gene: TRBD1
j_gene: TRBJ2-3
v_gene: TRBV5-5
abundance: .
CDR3aa: CASRTGAGQGPDTQYF
CDR3nt: TGTGCCAGCAGGACGGGGGCGGGACAGGGACCCGATACGCAGTATTTT

d_gene: TRBD2
j_gene: TRBJ2-3
v_gene: TRBV5-1
abundance: .
CDR3aa: CASSSGGTDTQYF
CDR3nt: TGCGCCAGCAGTTCGGGGGGGACAGATACGCAGTATTTT

d_gene: .
j_gene: TRBJ1-1
v_gene: TRBV19
abundance: once
CDR3aa: CASTATGYTEAFF
CDR3nt: TGTGCCAGCACCGCCACAGGTTACACTGAAGCTTTCTTT

d_gene: TRBD1
j_gene: TRBJ1-1
v_gene: TRBV5-1
abundance: .
CDR3aa: CASSPGQGVNTEAFF
CDR3nt: TGCGCCAGCAGCCCGGGACAGGGAGTGAACACTGAAGCTTTCTTT

d_gene: TRBD1
j_gene: TRBJ1-5
v_gene: TRBV24-1
abundance: .
CDR3aa: CATSDFGQGVGQPQHF
CDR3nt: TGTGCCACCAGTGATTTTGGACAGGGAGTAGGTCAGCCCCAGCATTTT

d_gene: .
j_gene: TRBJ1-1
v_gene: TRBV5-1
abundance: .
CDR3aa: CASRLQGNTEAFF
CDR3nt: TGCGCCAGCAGGTTACAGGGGAACACTGAAGCTTTCTTT

d_gene: .
j_gene: TRBJ2-1
v_gene: TRBV6-5
abundance: .
CDR3aa: CASELGQGNEQFF
CDR3nt: TGTGCCAGCGAGCTAGGACAAGGAAATGAGCAGTTCTTC

d_gene: TRBD2
j_gene: TRBJ2-1
v_gene: TRBV3-1/TRBV3-2
abundance: .
CDR3aa: CASSQDGLAGGSEQFF
CDR3nt: TGTGCCAGCAGCCAAGATGGGCTAGCGGGAGGGTCTGAGCAGTTCTTC

d_gene: TRBD2
j_gene: TRBJ2-1
v_gene: TRBV7-9
abundance: few
CDR3aa: CASSPGLAGAPSNEQFF
CDR3nt: TGTGCCAGCAGTCCGGGACTAGCGGGAGCCCCTAGCAATGAGCAGTTCTTC